The clone carrying this TCR beta chain came up a few times. Time point reported: blood at routine non-recurrence follow-up after resection. Unsorted samples of tumor, nontumor lung or frozen PBMC had their whole RNA sequenced. The data were taken from a study of spatial heterogeneity in lung cancer. Study-level information: Sequenced follow-up PBMC samples came a median of around 2 years after resection, where available.

TCRdb re-called the 5' RACE reads with MiXCR, one entry per CDR3 protein. The sample lists more than 75,000 distinct CDR3 sequences; roughly a fifth were seen once. The sample here was PBMCs, taken at follow-up. This TCR derives from a male donor with early-stage non-small cell lung cancer.

The CDR3 nucleotides read TGTGCCAGCAGCTTTCAGAGCACAGATACGCAGTATTTT. Amino acid sequence: CASSFQSTDTQYF. This sequence joins TRBV7-2 and TRBJ2-3; no firm D call. CDR1 SGHTA and CDR2 FQGNSA come from the germline V gene. The V and J ends lost 3 bases and 0 bases respectively, with 4 bases between them. The CDR3 consists of 13 residues. Supplemented by reference TRBV7-2 and TRBJ2-3, the full variable domain reads GAGVSQSPSNKVTEKGKDVELRCDPISGHTALYWYRQSLGQGLEFLIYFQGNSAPDKSGLPSDRFSAERTGGSVSTLTIQRTQQEDSAVYLCASSFQSTDTQYFGPGTRLTVL.